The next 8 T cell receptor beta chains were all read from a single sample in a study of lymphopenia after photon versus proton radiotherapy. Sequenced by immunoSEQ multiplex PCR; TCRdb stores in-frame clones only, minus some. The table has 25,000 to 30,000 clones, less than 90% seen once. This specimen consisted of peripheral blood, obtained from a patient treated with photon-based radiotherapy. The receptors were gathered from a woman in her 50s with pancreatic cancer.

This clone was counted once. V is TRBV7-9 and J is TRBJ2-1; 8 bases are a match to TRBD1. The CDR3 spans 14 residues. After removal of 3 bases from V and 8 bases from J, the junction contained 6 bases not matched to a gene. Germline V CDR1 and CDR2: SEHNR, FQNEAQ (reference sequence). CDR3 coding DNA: TGTGCCAGCAGCTTGGATACAGGGGGTGATGAGCAGTTCTTC. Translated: CASSLDTGGDEQFF.

Here the CDR3 reads CASSATPVSDNEQFF. CDR3 DNA: TGTGCCAGCAGTGCTACACCGGTCTCGGACAATGAGCAGTTCTTC. The V and J genes are TRBV9 and TRBJ2-1, with D hard to call. CDR3 length: 15 residues. CDR1 and CDR2 from the germline V gene are SGDLS and YYNGEE. The V gene lost 5 bases and the J gene lost 5 bases, with 17 bases spanning the gap.

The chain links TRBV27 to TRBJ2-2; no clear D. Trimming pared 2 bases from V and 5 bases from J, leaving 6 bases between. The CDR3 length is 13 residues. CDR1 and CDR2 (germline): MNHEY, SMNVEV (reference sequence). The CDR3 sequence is CASSLQKTGELFF. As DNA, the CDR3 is TGTGCCAGCAGTTTACAGAAAACCGGGGAGCTGTTTTTT.

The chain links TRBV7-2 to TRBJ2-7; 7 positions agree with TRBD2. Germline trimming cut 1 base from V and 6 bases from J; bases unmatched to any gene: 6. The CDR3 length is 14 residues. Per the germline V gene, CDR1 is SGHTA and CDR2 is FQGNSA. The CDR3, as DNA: TGTGCCAGCAGCTTAGGAGGGAGGGCCGCCGAGCAGTACTTC. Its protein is CASSLGGRAAEQYF.

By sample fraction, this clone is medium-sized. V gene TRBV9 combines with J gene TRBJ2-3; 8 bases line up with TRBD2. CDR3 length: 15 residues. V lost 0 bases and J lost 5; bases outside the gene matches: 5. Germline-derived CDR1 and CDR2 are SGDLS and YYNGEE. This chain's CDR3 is CASSVETSVGDTQYF. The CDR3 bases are TGTGCCAGCAGCGTAGAGACTAGCGTAGGAGATACGCAGTATTTT.

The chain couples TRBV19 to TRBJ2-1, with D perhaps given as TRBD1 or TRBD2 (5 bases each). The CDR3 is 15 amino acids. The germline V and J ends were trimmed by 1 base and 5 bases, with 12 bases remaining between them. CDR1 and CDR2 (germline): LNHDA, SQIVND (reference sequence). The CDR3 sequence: CASSIAGRQHNEQFF. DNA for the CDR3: TGTGCCAGTAGTATAGCGGGACGCCAGCACAATGAGCAGTTCTTC.

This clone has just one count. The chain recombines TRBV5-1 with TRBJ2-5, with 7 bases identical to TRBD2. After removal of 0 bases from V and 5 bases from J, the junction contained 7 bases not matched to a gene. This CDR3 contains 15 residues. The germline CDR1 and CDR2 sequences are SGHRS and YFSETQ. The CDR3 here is CASSLGAGAGETQYF. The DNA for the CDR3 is TGCGCCAGCAGCTTGGGGGCGGGAGCTGGGGAGACCCAGTACTTC.

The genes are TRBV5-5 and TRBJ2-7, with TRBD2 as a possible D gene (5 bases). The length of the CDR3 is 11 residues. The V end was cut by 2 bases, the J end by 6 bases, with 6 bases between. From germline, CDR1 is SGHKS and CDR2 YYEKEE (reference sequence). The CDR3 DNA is TGTGCCAGCAGCTTAAGCGGCGAGCAGTACTTC. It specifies CASSLSGEQYF.